The 30 T cell receptor beta chains reported below all come from one sample, sequenced in a study of vaccination and CD4 T cells after COVID-19. Treatment defined: roughly 11-day PBMC culture with coronavirus spike peptide pools or control peptides (ViraFEST assay). No antigen has been assigned to these receptors. Oncomine TCR Beta short-read sequencing was applied to DNA from cultured CD4+ T cells. In TCRdb, the PCR reads were re-called with MiXCR into one record per CDR3 protein. The sample has 20,000 to 25,000 distinct CDR3 sequences; 45% to 60% are singletons. Sequenced sample: CD4+ T cells from blood, cultured in vitro. Receptor source: a human donor who had recovered from COVID-19.

The chain employs TRBV12-3 or TRBV12-4 and TRBJ1-2; a possible D gene is TRBD1 (5 bases). The CDR3 totals 16 residues. The germline V and J ends were trimmed by 1 base and 3 bases, with 15 bases remaining between them. DNA of the CDR3: TGTGCCAGCAGTTTAGGAGGAGGGGCAACTTACTATGGCTACACCTTC. Translated: CASSLGGGATYYGYTF.

The J gene is TRBJ2-7, the V gene TRBV10-3, with 9 nucleotides matching TRBD1. Losses at the gene ends were 0 bases for V and 2 bases for J; bases not matched to a gene: 14. This CDR3 has 19 residues. Looked up from germline, CDR1 is ENHRY and CDR2 is SYGVKD. The CDR3: CAISESRSLTGTGTYEQYF. In DNA, the CDR3 is TGTGCCATCAGTGAGTCGAGATCCTTGACCGGGACAGGGACCTACGAGCAGTACTTC.

V and J are TRBV27 and TRBJ1-4; 10 nucleotides agree with TRBD1. The germline V gene encodes CDR1 MNHEY and CDR2 SMNVEV (reference sequence). The CDR3 is 14 residues long. V was clipped by 2 bases and J by 10 bases; unmatched bases: 4. Written as DNA, the CDR3 is TGTGCCAGCAGTTTACGGGACAGGGGAGGAAAACTGTTTTTT. It encodes CASSLRDRGGKLFF.

V and J are TRBV28 and TRBJ1-2; D is perhaps TRBD1 (6 bases). Trimming cost V 3 bases and J 8 bases, with 19 bases left between them. Germline V gene lookup returns CDR1 MDHEN and CDR2 SYDVKM. There are 15 residues in the CDR3. Written as DNA, the CDR3 is TGTGCCAGCAGTTTTACGCAATTAACAGGGACCGGCTACACCTTC. It translates to CASSFTQLTGTGYTF.

In its sample, this clonotype was seen a few times. The chain has TRBV28 and TRBJ2-7; 7 bases are shared with TRBD1. This CDR3 is 14 amino acids long. J gave up 2 bases and V 2 bases, and 3 bases lay outside the gene matches. The V gene's germline CDR1 is MDHEN and CDR2 SYDVKM. The CDR3 region is CASSLRGQPYEQYF. Written as DNA, the CDR3 is TGTGCCAGCAGTTTACGGGGACAGCCCTACGAGCAGTACTTC. The entire variable domain, with the rest obtained from reference TRBV28 and TRBJ2-7, is as follows: DVKVTQSSRYLVKRTGEKVFLECVQDMDHENMFWYRQDPGLGLRLIYFSYDVKMKEKGDIPEGYSVSREKKERFSLILESASTNQTSMYLCASSLRGQPYEQYFGPGTRLTVT.

The chain employs TRBV12-3 or TRBV12-4 and TRBJ1-4; unclear D gene. The CDR3 is 13 amino acids. V was shortened by 6 bases and J by 6 bases, with 11 bases between the two germline ends. Here the CDR3 DNA reads TGTGCCAGCAGGGCTGTAAGGGATGAAAAACTGTTTTTT. Amino acids: CASRAVRDEKLFF.

This clonotype appeared a single time. This rearrangement joins TRBV6-1 to TRBJ2-2, with TRBD1 matching 8 bases. The CDR3 is 16 residues long. CDR1 MNHNS and CDR2 SASEGT come from the germline V gene. Trimming cost V 5 bases and J 4 bases; bases outside gene matches: 9. CDR3 DNA sequence: TGTGCCAGCAGTCCCCTACGGACAGGGACCACCGGGGAGCTGTTTTTT. Translated, it gives CASSPLRTGTTGELFF.

This rearrangement joins TRBV10-3 to TRBJ2-1, with TRBD1 matching 7 bases. The CDR3 sequence is 15 residues long. Losses at the gene ends were 10 bases for V and 4 bases for J; bases not matched to a gene: 13. Per germline, CDR1 ENHRY and CDR2 SYGVKD. The CDR3 spells CATRDEQGTYNEQFF. The CDR3 nucleotides are TGTGCCACCAGGGACGAACAGGGGACATACAATGAGCAGTTCTTC.

This clonotype was counted between two and nine times. In DNA form, the CDR3 reads TGTGCCAGCAGCTCCTCCTCCCCCGGGACCCGCGATGGAGAGCTGTTTTTT. Its translation is CASSSSSPGTRDGELFF. The chain joins TRBV5-4 to TRBJ2-2, with D possibly called TRBD1 or TRBD2 (5 bases each). The CDR3 length is 17 residues. Trimming left V 3 bases short and J 11 bases short, with 26 bases between. The germline gives CDR1 SGHNT, CDR2 YYREEE (reference sequence).

V gene TRBV18 combines with J gene TRBJ2-2, with D tentatively TRBD1 or TRBD2 (5 bases each). The length of the CDR3 is 15 residues. CDR1 KGHSH and CDR2 LQKENI come from the germline V gene. Trimming pared 3 bases from V and 8 bases from J, leaving 16 bases between. CDR3 loop: CASSPRDAQGGELFF. The DNA for the CDR3 is TGTGCCAGCTCACCCCGGGACGCTCAAGGTGGGGAGCTGTTTTTT.

The rearrangement uses TRBV10-3 and TRBJ2-1; tentative D call: TRBD2 (6 bases). The CDR3 sequence is 15 residues long. Germline CDR1 and CDR2: ENHRY and SYGVKD. V was clipped by 2 bases and J by 3 bases, with 11 bases between them. The CDR3 nucleotides read TGTGCCATCAGTGAGCGGGAGTCCTACTACAATGAGCAGTTCTTC. Residues: CAISERESYYNEQFF.

V gene TRBV11-1 combines with J gene TRBJ2-7; D perhaps matches TRBD2 (5 bases). This CDR3 is built from 13 residues. Germline-derived CDR1 and CDR2 are SGHAT and FQDESV (reference sequence). Trimming pared 3 bases from V and 0 bases from J, leaving 6 bases between. The CDR3 DNA sequence: TGTGCCAGCAGCTTCGCGGGCTCCTACGAGCAGTACTTC. It specifies CASSFAGSYEQYF.

As regards this clonotype: An end of the junction does not agree with germline; a read error may underlie this. The chain carries TRBV11-2 and TRBJ2-5; 11 bases are shared with TRBD1. Germline CDR1 and CDR2: SGHAT and FQNNGV. The CDR3 runs to 15 residues. The CDR3 DNA is TGCGCCAGCAGCACGGGACAGGGGGAAGGAGAGACCCAGTACTTC. Protein sequence: CASSTGQGEGETQYF.

The chain employs TRBV5-1 and TRBJ2-5; possibly TRBD1 or TRBD2 for D (7 bases each). V lost 7 bases to trimming and J lost 4 bases, with 17 bases between them. The germline V gene encodes CDR1 SGHRS and CDR2 YFSETQ. This CDR3 has 14 amino acids. The CDR3 loop reads CASQREGGLETQYF. CDR3 coding DNA: TGCGCCAGCCAGCGGGAAGGGGGCTTAGAGACCCAGTACTTC.

This chain links TRBV5-6 with TRBJ2-1, with 9 bases identical to TRBD2. After removal of 4 bases from V and 0 bases from J, the junction contained 11 bases not matched to a gene. The CDR3 covers 18 residues. Germline V gene data show CDR1 as SGHDT and CDR2 as YYEEEE. Here the CDR3 reads CASSVVAGVVGSYNEQFF. The CDR3 coding sequence is TGTGCCAGCAGCGTGGTAGCGGGAGTGGTCGGCTCCTACAATGAGCAGTTCTTC. Filled out from reference TRBV5-6 and TRBJ2-1, the complete variable domain reads DAGVTQSPTHLIKTRGQQVTLRCSPKSGHDTVSWYQQALGQGPQFIFQYYEEEERQRGNFPDRFSGHQFPNYSSELNVNALLLGDSALYLCASSVVAGVVGSYNEQFFGPGTRLTVL.

The sample holds one count of this clonotype. The gene calls are TRBV12-3 or TRBV12-4 and TRBJ1-5, with a possible D match to TRBD1 (6 bases). The CDR3 contains 14 residues. Trimming removed 3 bases from V and 9 bases from J, with 15 bases in between. The CDR3 sequence is CASSFSSGEWPQHF. CDR3 sequence (DNA): TGTGCCAGCAGTTTCTCTTCAGGGGAATGGCCCCAGCATTTT.

This chain uses TRBV20-1 with TRBJ1-5, with D perhaps TRBD1 (5 bases). The CDR3 length is 13 residues. Germline V CDR1 and CDR2: DFQATT, SNEGSKA (reference sequence). Between the trimmed V and J ends, which lost 1 base and 8 bases, there was a span of 12 bases. CDR3 sequence: CSARAGPGEPQHF. CDR3 nucleotide sequence: TGCAGTGCTAGAGCAGGGCCAGGAGAGCCCCAGCATTTT.

This clonotype was seen a single time. J is TRBJ2-2 and V is TRBV5-1; TRBD2 might be the D (6 bases). The germline V gene has CDR1 SGHRS and CDR2 YFSETQ. Trimming took 4 bases from V and 1 from J, leaving 17 bases between them. This CDR3 contains 17 residues. The chain's CDR3 is CASSHKMGGMNTGELFF. CDR3 nucleotides: TGCGCCAGCAGCCATAAAATGGGGGGTATGAACACCGGGGAGCTGTTTTTT.

This clonotype came up a few times. The chain is built from TRBV24-1 and TRBJ2-5, with D perhaps matching TRBD2 (6 bases). Germline loops: CDR1 KGHDR, CDR2 SFDVKD. The CDR3 extends over 14 amino acids. The germline V and J ends were trimmed by 3 bases and 5 bases, with 12 bases remaining between them. CDR3 in amino acids: CATSDPSGSETQYF. CDR3 coding DNA: TGTGCCACCAGTGATCCGAGCGGGTCGGAGACCCAGTACTTC.

The chain links TRBV6-1 to TRBJ1-5, with unresolved D. In germline, CDR1 is MNHNS, CDR2 SASEGT. Trimming pared 2 bases from V and 2 bases from J, leaving 10 bases between. The CDR3 is made up of 15 amino acids. CDR3 nucleotide sequence: TGTGCCAGCAGTGAATATTTAAGGGGCAATCAGCCCCAGCATTTT. Translation gives CASSEYLRGNQPQHF.

The genes are TRBV7-8 and TRBJ1-2, with D perhaps TRBD1 (5 bases). Germline-derived CDR1 and CDR2 are SGHVS and FQNEAQ. Trimming stripped 5 bases from V and 2 bases from J, with 15 bases between. The length of the CDR3 is 15 residues. CDR3 protein: CASSPPGLRNYGYTF. CDR3 DNA: TGTGCCAGCAGCCCCCCGGGACTGCGAAACTATGGCTACACCTTC.

V usage is TRBV6-5 and J usage is TRBJ1-6; weak D call: TRBD1 (6 bases). Between the trimmed V and J ends, which lost 2 bases and 5 bases, there was a span of 13 bases. Germline CDR1 and CDR2: MNHEY and SVGAGI. This CDR3 spans 16 amino acids. In DNA, the CDR3 is TGTGCCAGCAGTTACGGGAGACAGGTGGATAATTCACCCCTCCACTTT. Amino acids: CASSYGRQVDNSPLHF.

This clonotype showed up just once. The chain joins TRBV2 to TRBJ2-3; D is unclear. CDR3 size: 14 residues. Germline V gene sequence: CDR1 SNHLY, CDR2 FYNNEI. V was clipped by 5 bases and J by 0 bases, with 9 bases between them. CDR3 coding DNA: TGTGCCAGCAGTCTTTCGACTAGCACAGATACGCAGTATTTT. Translated: CASSLSTSTDTQYF.

There are a few counts of this clonotype. The rearrangement uses TRBV6-1 and TRBJ1-5; D call uncertain. This CDR3 contains 14 residues. V was cut by 6 bases and J by 7 bases, with 16 bases left in between. The germline V gene has CDR1 MNHNS and CDR2 SASEGT. The CDR3 nucleotides are TGTGCCAGCAGCCGAGCTACGGAGGGACAGCCCCAGCATTTT. Encoded protein: CASSRATEGQPQHF.

There are a few counts of this clonotype. The rearrangement links TRBV19 to TRBJ1-5; D uncertain. Germline V gene lookup returns CDR1 LNHDA and CDR2 SQIVND (reference sequence). Trimming shortened V by 2 bases and J by 5 bases, and 10 bases separated the two germline ends. The CDR3 is 14 amino acids. CDR3 bases: TGTGCCAGTAGTATACTTGGCACCTATCAGCCCCAGCATTTT. It yields the protein CASSILGTYQPQHF.

The chain recombines TRBV28 with TRBJ1-1, with D uncertain. The V gene lost 2 bases and the J gene lost 4 bases, with 11 bases spanning the gap. The CDR3 consists of 14 residues. Germline values: CDR1 MDHEN, CDR2 SYDVKM. The DNA of the CDR3 is TGTGCCAGCAGTTTACCAGCAACCTCCACTGAAGCTTTCTTT. It translates to CASSLPATSTEAFF.

The V and J genes are TRBV28 and TRBJ2-7; 13 bases fit TRBD2. Germline values: CDR1 MDHEN, CDR2 SYDVKM. The junction had 17 bases not matched to a gene; V was cut back by 6 bases and J by 9 bases. There are 17 residues in the CDR3. The DNA for the CDR3 is TGTGCCAGCAGCTATTTTCCCGGACTAGCGGGAGCCGGAGGGCAGTACTTC. This encodes CASSYFPGLAGAGGQYF.

The chain links TRBV20-1 to TRBJ2-1; 12 nucleotides match TRBD2. CDR3 length: 16 residues. The ends lost 1 base at V and 8 bases at J; junction bases unmatched: 9. Germline loops: CDR1 DFQATT, CDR2 SNEGSKA (reference sequence). This CDR3 is CSARGRLAGEADEQFF. DNA for the CDR3: TGCAGTGCTAGAGGTAGACTAGCGGGAGAGGCTGATGAGCAGTTCTTC.

This sequence joins TRBV19 and TRBJ1-3; TRBD1 is a possible D gene (5 bases). This CDR3 is 15 amino acids long. V was shortened by 3 bases and J by 0 bases, with 9 bases between the two germline ends. Germline CDR1 and CDR2: LNHDA and SQIVND (reference sequence). The CDR3 is CASSIDSYSGNTIYF. The CDR3 region has the DNA TGTGCCAGTAGTATCGACAGTTACTCTGGAAACACCATATATTTT.

This rearrangement joins TRBV30 to TRBJ2-1; 7 bases line up with TRBD2. From germline, CDR1 is GTSNPN and CDR2 SVGIG (reference sequence). CDR3 length: 15 residues. The junction had 7 bases not matched to a gene; V was cut back by 0 bases and J by 5 bases. DNA for the CDR3: TGTGCCTGGAGTGTAAAGGCTAGCGGAGACAATGAGCAGTTCTTC. Its translation: CAWSVKASGDNEQFF.